This TCR beta chain was profiled in a study of cytomegalovirus exposure and HLA in healthy donors. PCR was performed using 60 Vbeta and 13 Jbeta primers. The table came from immunoSEQ multiplex PCR; TCRdb's copy has only in-frame clones and leaves some out. Of approximately 150,000 clones in the sample, 60% to 80% were seen once. Trimming took 0 bases from V and 2 from J, leaving 23 bases between them. This CDR3 contains 19 residues. The clonotype was recovered from a male donor in good health and CMV-seronegative. The rearrangement joins TRBV6-7 to TRBJ2-7, with TRBD2 as a possible D gene (6 bases). TRBV6-7 is an ORF; its function is uncertain. The sequencing sample was made of PBMCs. The CDR3 DNA reads TGTGCCAGCAGTTACTCATGGGGAGGACGGCCAAAAAGAACCTACGAGCAGTACTTC. Amino acids: CASSYSWGGRPKRTYEQYF.